This T cell receptor beta chain was sequenced for a study of blood T cell repertoires in COVID-19. The overall study: There were acute and convalescent COVID-19 samples, and they came from the United States, Italy and Spain.

All enrollees were roughly 18 to 90 years old and from 20 to 30 US areas. The method was immunoSEQ multiplex PCR; TCRdb's version includes in-frame clones alone and lacks a portion of them. The data contain 350,000 or so clones, roughly 84% of them seen just once; the ten biggest clones take up roughly 1%. The germline CDR1 and CDR2 sequences are SGHVS and FQNEAQ. The CDR3 consists of 14 residues. Trimming removed 4 bases from V and 3 bases from J; junction bases left unmatched: 3. The chain carries TRBV7-8 and TRBJ1-3; 7 bases fit TRBD1. Sequenced sample: PBMCs or T cells enriched from blood (not recorded which). This sequence was found in a woman aged 25 to 39 who had recovered from COVID-19. The CDR3 loop reads CASSYDRVGNTIYF. CDR3 bases: TGTGCCAGCAGCTACGACAGGGTTGGAAACACCATATATTTT.